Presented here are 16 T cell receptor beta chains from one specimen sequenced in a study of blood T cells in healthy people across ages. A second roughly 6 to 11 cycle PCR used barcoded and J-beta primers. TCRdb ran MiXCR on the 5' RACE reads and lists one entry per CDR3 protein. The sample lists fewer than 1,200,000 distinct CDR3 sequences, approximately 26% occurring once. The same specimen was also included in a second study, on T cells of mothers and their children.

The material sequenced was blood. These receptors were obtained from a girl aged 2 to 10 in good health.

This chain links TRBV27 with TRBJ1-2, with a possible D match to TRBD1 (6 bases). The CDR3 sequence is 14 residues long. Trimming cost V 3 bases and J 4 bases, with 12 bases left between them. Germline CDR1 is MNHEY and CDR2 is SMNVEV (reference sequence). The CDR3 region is CASSLGTGFYGYTF. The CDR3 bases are TGTGCCAGCAGTTTGGGAACAGGGTTCTATGGCTACACCTTC.

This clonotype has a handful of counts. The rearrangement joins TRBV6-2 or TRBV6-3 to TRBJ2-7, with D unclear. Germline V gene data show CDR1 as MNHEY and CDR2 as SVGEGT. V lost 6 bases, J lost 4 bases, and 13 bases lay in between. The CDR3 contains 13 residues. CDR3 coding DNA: TGTGCCAGCAGAGATTTCGGTCCATACGAGCAGTACTTC. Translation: CASRDFGPYEQYF.

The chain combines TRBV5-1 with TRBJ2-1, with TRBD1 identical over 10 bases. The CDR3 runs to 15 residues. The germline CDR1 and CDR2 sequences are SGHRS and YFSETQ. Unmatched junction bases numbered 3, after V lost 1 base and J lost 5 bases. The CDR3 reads CASSLTGQGNNEQFF. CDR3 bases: TGCGCCAGCAGCTTGACGGGACAGGGGAACAATGAGCAGTTCTTC.

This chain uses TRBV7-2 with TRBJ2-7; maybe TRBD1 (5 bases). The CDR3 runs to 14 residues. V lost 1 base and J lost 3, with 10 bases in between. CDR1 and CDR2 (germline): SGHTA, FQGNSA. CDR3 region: CASSLVTGLYEQYF. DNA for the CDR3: TGTGCCAGCAGCTTAGTAACAGGCCTCTACGAGCAGTACTTC.

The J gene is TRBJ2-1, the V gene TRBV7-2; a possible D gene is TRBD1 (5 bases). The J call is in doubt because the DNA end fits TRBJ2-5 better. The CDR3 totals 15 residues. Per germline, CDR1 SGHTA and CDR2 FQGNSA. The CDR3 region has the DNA TGTGCCAGCAGCTTAACACCCAGGGCCGTCGGGACCCAGTACTTC. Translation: CASSLTPRAVGTQYF.

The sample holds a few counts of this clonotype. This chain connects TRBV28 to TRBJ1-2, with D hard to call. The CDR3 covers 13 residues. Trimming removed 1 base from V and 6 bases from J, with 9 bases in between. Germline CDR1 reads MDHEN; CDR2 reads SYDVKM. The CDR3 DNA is TGTGCCAGCAGTTTATCCTGGACGGATGGCTACACCTTC. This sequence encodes CASSLSWTDGYTF.

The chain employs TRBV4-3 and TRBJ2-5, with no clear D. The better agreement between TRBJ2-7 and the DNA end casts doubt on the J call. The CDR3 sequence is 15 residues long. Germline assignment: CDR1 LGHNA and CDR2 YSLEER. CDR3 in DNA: TGCGCCAGCAGCCAAGATCGGACGGCCTCCTACGAGCAGTACTTC. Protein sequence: CASSQDRTASYEQYF.

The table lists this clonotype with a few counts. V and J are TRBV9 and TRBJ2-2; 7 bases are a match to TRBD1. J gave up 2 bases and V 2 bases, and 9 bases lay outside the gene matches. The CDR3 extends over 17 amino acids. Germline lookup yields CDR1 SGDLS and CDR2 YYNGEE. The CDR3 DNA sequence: TGTGCCAGCAGCGTCTCTACCGGGACAGCAAACACCGGGGAGCTGTTTTTT. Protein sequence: CASSVSTGTANTGELFF.

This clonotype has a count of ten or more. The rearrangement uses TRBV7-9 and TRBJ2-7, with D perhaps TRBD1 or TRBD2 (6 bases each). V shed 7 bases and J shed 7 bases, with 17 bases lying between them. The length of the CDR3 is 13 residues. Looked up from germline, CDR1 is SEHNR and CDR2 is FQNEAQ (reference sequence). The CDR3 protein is CASIPSGAREQYF. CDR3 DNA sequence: TGTGCCAGCATTCCCTCGGGGGCGCGAGAGCAGTACTTC.

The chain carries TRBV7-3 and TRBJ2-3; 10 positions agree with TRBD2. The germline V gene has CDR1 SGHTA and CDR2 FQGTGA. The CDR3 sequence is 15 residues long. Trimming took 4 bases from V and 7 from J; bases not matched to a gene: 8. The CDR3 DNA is TGTGCCAGCAGCTCCATAGCGGGGGGCGCACATACGCAGTATTTT. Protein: CASSSIAGGAHTQYF.

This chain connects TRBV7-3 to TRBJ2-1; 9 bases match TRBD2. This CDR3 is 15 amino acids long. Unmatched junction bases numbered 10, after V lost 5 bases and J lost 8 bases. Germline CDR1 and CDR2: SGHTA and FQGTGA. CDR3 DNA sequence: TGTGCCAGCAGCCCCTTCGCGGGAGGGCCAGATGAGCAGTTCTTC. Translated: CASSPFAGGPDEQFF. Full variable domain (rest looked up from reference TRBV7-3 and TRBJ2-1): GAGVSQTPSNKVTEKGKYVELRCDPISGHTALYWYRQSLGQGPEFLIYFQGTGAADDSGLPNDRFFAVRPEGSVSTLKIQRTERGDSAVYLCASSPFAGGPDEQFFGPGTRLTVL.

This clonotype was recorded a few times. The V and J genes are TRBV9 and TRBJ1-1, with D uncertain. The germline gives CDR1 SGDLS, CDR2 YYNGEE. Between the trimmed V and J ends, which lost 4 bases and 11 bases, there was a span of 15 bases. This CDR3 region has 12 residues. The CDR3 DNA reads TGTGCCAGCAGCCCCCAACCCGGGCTGGCTTTCTTT. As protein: CASSPQPGLAFF.

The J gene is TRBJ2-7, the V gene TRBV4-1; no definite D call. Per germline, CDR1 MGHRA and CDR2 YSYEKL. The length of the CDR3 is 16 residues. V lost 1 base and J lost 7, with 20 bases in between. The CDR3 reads CASSQGTIWTVKEQYF. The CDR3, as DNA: TGCGCCAGCAGCCAAGGAACGATATGGACGGTGAAGGAGCAGTACTTC.

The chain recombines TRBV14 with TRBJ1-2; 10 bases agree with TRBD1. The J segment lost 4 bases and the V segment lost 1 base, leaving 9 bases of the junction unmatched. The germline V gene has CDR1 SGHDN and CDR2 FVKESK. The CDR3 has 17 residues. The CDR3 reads CASSQVTGGSRVYGYTF. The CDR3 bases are TGTGCCAGCAGCCAAGTGACAGGGGGCAGTAGGGTCTATGGCTACACCTTC.

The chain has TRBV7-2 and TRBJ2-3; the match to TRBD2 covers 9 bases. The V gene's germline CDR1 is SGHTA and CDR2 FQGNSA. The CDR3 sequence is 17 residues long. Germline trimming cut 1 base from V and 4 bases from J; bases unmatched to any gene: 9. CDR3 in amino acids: CASSLGASGIGADTQYF. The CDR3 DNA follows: TGTGCCAGCAGCTTAGGGGCTAGCGGGATAGGGGCAGATACGCAGTATTTT.

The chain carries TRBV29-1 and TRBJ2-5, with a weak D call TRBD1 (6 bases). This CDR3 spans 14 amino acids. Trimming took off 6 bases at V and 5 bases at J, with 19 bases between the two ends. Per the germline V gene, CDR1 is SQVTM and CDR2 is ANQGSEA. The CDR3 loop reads CSVVGNRETETQYF. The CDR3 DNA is TGCAGCGTCGTGGGAAACAGGGAAACGGAGACCCAGTACTTC.